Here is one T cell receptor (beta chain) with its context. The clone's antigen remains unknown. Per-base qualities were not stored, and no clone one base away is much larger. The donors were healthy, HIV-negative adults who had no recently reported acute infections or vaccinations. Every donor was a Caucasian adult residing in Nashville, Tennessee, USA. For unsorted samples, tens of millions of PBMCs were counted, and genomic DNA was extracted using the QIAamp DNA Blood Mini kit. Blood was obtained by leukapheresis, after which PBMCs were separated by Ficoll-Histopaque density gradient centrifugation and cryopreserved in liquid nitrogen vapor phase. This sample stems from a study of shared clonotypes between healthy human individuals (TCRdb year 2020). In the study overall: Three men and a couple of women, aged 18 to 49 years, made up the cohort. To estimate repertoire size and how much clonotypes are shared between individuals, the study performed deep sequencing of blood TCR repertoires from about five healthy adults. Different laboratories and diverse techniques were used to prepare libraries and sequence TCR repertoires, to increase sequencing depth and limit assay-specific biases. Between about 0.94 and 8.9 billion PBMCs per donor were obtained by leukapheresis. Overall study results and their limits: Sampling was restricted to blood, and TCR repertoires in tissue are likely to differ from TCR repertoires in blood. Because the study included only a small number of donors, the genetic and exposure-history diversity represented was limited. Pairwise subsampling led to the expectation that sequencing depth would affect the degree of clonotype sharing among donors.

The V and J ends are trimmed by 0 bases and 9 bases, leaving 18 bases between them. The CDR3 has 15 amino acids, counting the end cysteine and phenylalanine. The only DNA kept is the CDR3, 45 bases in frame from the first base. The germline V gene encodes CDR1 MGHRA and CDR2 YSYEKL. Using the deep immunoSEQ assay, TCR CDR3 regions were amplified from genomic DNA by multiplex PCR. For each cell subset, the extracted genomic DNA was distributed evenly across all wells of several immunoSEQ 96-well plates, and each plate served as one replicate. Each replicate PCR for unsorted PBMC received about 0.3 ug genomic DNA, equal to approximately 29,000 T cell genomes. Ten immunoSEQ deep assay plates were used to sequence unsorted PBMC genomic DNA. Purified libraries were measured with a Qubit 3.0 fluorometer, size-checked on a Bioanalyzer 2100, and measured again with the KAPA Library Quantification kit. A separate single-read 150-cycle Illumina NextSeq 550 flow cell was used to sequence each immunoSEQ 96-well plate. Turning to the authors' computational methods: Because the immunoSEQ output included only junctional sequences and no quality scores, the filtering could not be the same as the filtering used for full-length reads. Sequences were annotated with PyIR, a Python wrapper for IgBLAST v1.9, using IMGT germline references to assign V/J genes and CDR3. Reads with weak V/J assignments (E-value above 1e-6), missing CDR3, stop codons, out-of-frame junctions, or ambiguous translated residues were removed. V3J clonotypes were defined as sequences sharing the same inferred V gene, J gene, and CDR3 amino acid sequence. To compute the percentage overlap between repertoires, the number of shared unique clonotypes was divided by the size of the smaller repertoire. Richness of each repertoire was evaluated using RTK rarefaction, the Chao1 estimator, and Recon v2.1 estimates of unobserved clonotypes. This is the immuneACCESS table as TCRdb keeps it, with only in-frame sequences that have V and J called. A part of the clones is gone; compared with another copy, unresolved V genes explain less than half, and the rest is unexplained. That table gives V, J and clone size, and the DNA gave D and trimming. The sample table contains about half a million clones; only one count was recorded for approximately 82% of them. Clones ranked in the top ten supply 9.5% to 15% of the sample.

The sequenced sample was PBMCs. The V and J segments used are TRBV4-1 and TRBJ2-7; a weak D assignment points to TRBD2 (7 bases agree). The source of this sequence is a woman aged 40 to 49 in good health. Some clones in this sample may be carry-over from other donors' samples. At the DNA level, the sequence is TGCGCCAGCAGCCAAGAGGGGGGACTAACCAGGGGGCAGTACTTC. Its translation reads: CASSQEGGLTRGQYF.